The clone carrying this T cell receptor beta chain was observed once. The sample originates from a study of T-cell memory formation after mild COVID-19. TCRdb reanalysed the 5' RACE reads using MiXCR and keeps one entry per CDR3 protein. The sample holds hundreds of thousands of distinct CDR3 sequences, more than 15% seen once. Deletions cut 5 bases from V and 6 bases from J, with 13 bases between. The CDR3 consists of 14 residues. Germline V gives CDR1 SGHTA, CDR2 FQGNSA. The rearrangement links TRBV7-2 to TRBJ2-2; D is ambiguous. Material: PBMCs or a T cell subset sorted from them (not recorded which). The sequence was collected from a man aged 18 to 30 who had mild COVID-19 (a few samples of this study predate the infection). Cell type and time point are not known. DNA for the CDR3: TGTGCCAGCAGCGGAAAGCATGGGTCCGGGGAGCTGTTTTTT. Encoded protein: CASSGKHGSGELFF. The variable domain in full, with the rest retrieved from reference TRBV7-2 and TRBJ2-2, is GAGVSQSPSNKVTEKGKDVELRCDPISGHTALYWYRQSLGQGLEFLIYFQGNSAPDKSGLPSDRFSAERTGGSVSTLTIQRTQQEDSAVYLCASSGKHGSGELFFGEGSRLTVL.